The clone carrying this T cell receptor beta chain appeared a few times. Its specificity is not known. The source material, RNA transcripts, was used to amplify TCR beta CDR3 regions. The TCR CDR3 was amplified in a first-round RT-PCR using the HTBI primer set. Using its own MiXCR run on the multiplex PCR reads, TCRdb lists one record per CDR3 protein. Counted here are some 600,000 distinct CDR3 sequences, more than 11% occurring once; the ten biggest clones make up 5.8%. This sample is drawn from a study of T cells in Graves' hyperthyroidism and ophthalmopathy. Study-level points and caveats: Before onset, ophthalmopathy was predicted by the model a median 6.5 months earlier.

CDR1 SGHRS and CDR2 YFSETQ come from the germline V gene. The CDR3 runs to 18 residues. The J segment lost 1 base and the V segment lost 4 bases, leaving 13 bases of the junction unmatched. Each patient was aged 18 to 65 and had newly diagnosed hyperthyroidism of under 2 months' duration. The sequencing sample was made of blood. The origin of this receptor is a woman in her twenties or thirties with Graves' hyperthyroidism that later progressed to Graves' ophthalmopathy. This rearrangement joins TRBV5-1 to TRBJ2-1; 8 bases are shared with TRBD1. CDR3 loop: CASSLRSGGAGSYNEQFF. CDR3 nucleotides: TGCGCCAGCAGCCTCCGTTCAGGGGGCGCGGGGTCCTACAATGAGCAGTTCTTC.